Each of the 30 T cell receptor beta chains below was sequenced from the same sample in a study of spatial heterogeneity in lung cancer. TCRdb passed the 5' RACE reads through MiXCR, listing each CDR3 protein once. This table has tens of thousands of distinct CDR3 sequences, 12% appearing once. Time point of the sample: blood at routine non-recurrence follow-up after resection. Sequenced here: PBMCs, sampled at follow-up. The receptors come from a male donor with early-stage non-small cell lung cancer.

This clonotype was detected only a few times. The J gene is TRBJ2-3, the V gene TRBV7-2; 9 nucleotides line up with TRBD2. Germline CDR1 reads SGHTA; CDR2 reads FQGNSA. With V trimmed by 1 base and J by 4 bases, 9 bases remained unmatched. The CDR3 is 17 amino acids. The chain's CDR3 is CASSLGWREGRADTQYF. The CDR3 nucleotides read TGTGCCAGCAGCTTAGGGTGGCGGGAGGGCCGGGCAGATACGCAGTATTTT.

This sequence joins TRBV6-6 and TRBJ1-2; D not certain. This CDR3 is 14 amino acids long. Germline CDR1 is MNHNY and CDR2 is SVGAGI (reference sequence). The ends were cut back, 4 bases at V and 0 bases at J, with 9 bases in the middle. The CDR3 sequence: CASSLGGPNYGYTF. The CDR3 nucleotides are TGTGCCAGCAGTTTGGGCGGACCTAACTATGGCTACACCTTC.

The rearrangement joins TRBV2 to TRBJ1-2; a weak D match, TRBD1 (5 bases). This CDR3 contains 12 residues. Deletions cut 4 bases from V and 5 bases from J, with 8 bases between. Germline V CDR1 and CDR2: SNHLY, FYNNEI. CDR3: CASSVDTYGYTF. The CDR3 DNA follows: TGTGCCAGCAGTGTGGACACGTATGGCTACACCTTC.

This clonotype was counted ten times or more. V gene TRBV30 combines with J gene TRBJ2-3; D is possibly TRBD1 (6 bases). The length of the CDR3 is 14 residues. The V end was cut by 2 bases, the J end by 9 bases, with 18 bases between. Germline CDR1 GTSNPN, CDR2 SVGIG (reference sequence). CDR3: CAWSLGGQGRTQYF. The CDR3 DNA reads as TGTGCCTGGAGTTTAGGGGGACAAGGAAGAACGCAGTATTTT.

This clonotype came up many times. This chain uses TRBV7-2 with TRBJ2-7, with 9 bases identical to TRBD2. Trimming took 1 base from V and 3 from J; bases not matched to a gene: 4. Germline CDR1 is SGHTA and CDR2 is FQGNSA. This CDR3 comprises 15 residues. CDR3 amino acids: CASSLEAGGGYEQYF. The DNA for the CDR3 is TGTGCCAGCAGCTTAGAGGCGGGAGGGGGCTACGAGCAGTACTTC. The variable domain in full, with the rest retrieved from reference TRBV7-2 and TRBJ2-7, is GAGVSQSPSNKVTEKGKDVELRCDPISGHTALYWYRQSLGQGLEFLIYFQGNSAPDKSGLPSDRFSAERTGGSVSTLTIQRTQQEDSAVYLCASSLEAGGGYEQYFGPGTRLTVT.

This clonotype has just one count. One base away lies a much larger clone, so this may be a sequencing read error. V usage is TRBV3-1 and J usage is TRBJ1-1, with D possibly being TRBD1 (5 bases). There are 14 residues in the CDR3. Germline assignment: CDR1 LGHDT and CDR2 YNNKEL (reference sequence). Trimming pared 8 bases from V and 2 bases from J, leaving 15 bases between. The CDR3 region is CASAQGTANTEAFF. In nucleotides, the CDR3 is TGTGCCAGCGCGCAAGGGACCGCAAACACTGAAGCTTTCTTT.

This clonotype was found a few times. The V call is TRBV3-1, the J call TRBJ2-1, with 10 bases identical to TRBD1. The trim removed 5 bases at V and 2 bases at J, leaving 3 bases unmatched. Per the germline V gene, CDR1 is LGHDT and CDR2 is YNNKEL (reference sequence). The CDR3 has 15 amino acids. The CDR3 nucleotides read TGTGCCAGCAGCAGAGGACAGGGGGCCTACAATGAGCAGTTCTTC. This gives the protein CASSRGQGAYNEQFF.

V gene TRBV28 combines with J gene TRBJ1-1, with TRBD1 identical over 11 bases. Germline CDR1 MDHEN, CDR2 SYDVKM. CDR3 size: 14 residues. After removal of 6 bases from V and 3 bases from J, the junction contained 3 bases not matched to a gene. DNA for the CDR3: TGTGCCAGCAGAACGGGACAGGGGGACACTGAAGCTTTCTTT. Its protein product is CASRTGQGDTEAFF.

Ten or more counts support this clonotype. J is TRBJ1-6 and V is TRBV28; no clear D. The V gene lost 2 bases and the J gene lost 7 bases, with 9 bases spanning the gap. Germline V lookup: CDR1 MDHEN, CDR2 SYDVKM. The CDR3 extends over 14 amino acids. The CDR3 DNA sequence: TGTGCCAGCAGTTTAAGGGAGTTGAATTCACCCCTCCACTTT. Amino acid sequence: CASSLRELNSPLHF.

This clonotype was counted a few times. This rearrangement joins TRBV3-1 to TRBJ2-3, with D possibly matching TRBD1 (6 bases). Germline V gene sequence: CDR1 LGHDT, CDR2 YNNKEL (reference sequence). The V end was cut by 6 bases, the J end by 6 bases, with 7 bases between. This CDR3 is built from 11 residues. The CDR3 nucleotides read TGTGCCAGCAGTAGGGGGGATACGCAGTATTTT. Its protein product is CASSRGDTQYF.

This clonotype was counted between two and nine times. The chain links TRBV2 to TRBJ2-5; D is possibly TRBD1 or TRBD2 (5 bases each). V was clipped by 7 bases and J by 5 bases, with 17 bases between them. The CDR3 extends over 14 amino acids. The germline gives CDR1 SNHLY, CDR2 FYNNEI. The CDR3 DNA sequence: TGTGCCAGCAAGGGGAGTCAGGGTACGGAGACCCAGTACTTC. It encodes CASKGSQGTETQYF.

This clonotype was recorded many times. This chain uses TRBV7-9 with TRBJ1-1; D uncertain. CDR3 size: 16 residues. The germline gives CDR1 SEHNR, CDR2 FQNEAQ (reference sequence). V lost 6 bases, J lost 0 bases, and 17 bases lay in between. As DNA, the CDR3 is TGTGCCAGCAGTCGCATTCCAGGAAAGGTGAACACTGAAGCTTTCTTT. This codes for CASSRIPGKVNTEAFF. Based on the CDR3 plus reference TRBV7-9 and TRBJ1-1, the full variable domain is DTGVSQNPRHKITKRGQNVTFRCDPISEHNRLYWYRQTLGQGPEFLTYFQNEAQLEKSRLLSDRFSAERPKGSFSTLEIQRTEQGDSAMYLCASSRIPGKVNTEAFFGQGTRLTVV.

In DNA form, the CDR3 reads TGTGCCAGCAGTTTCGGACAGGGCGGGGAGACCCAGTACTTC. Its translation is CASSFGQGGETQYF. This chain uses TRBV12-3 or TRBV12-4 with TRBJ2-5, with 8 bases identical to TRBD1. The CDR3 is 14 amino acids. V dropped 3 bases and J dropped 5; count of bases not matched to a gene: 5.

This clonotype was observed a handful of times. The rearrangement links TRBV12-3 or TRBV12-4 to TRBJ1-1; a possible D gene is TRBD1 (6 bases). This CDR3 comprises 17 residues. Trimming stripped 5 bases from V and 6 bases from J, with 25 bases between. CDR3 region: CASSTPPGQWRTAEAFF. The CDR3 DNA reads as TGTGCCAGCAGTACACCGCCGGGACAATGGAGGACTGCTGAAGCTTTCTTT.

The CDR3 region has the DNA TGCAGCGTCGCCGGACACCTAACGGGAAACACCATATATTTT. Encoded protein: CSVAGHLTGNTIYF. The chain couples TRBV29-1 to TRBJ1-3; weak D call: TRBD1 (5 bases). V was shortened by 6 bases and J by 4 bases, with 16 bases between the two germline ends. The CDR3 runs 14 residues. Germline lookup yields CDR1 SQVTM and CDR2 ANQGSEA.

In this sample, this clonotype turned up many times. This chain uses TRBV5-1 with TRBJ1-2; 7 bases agree with TRBD1. This CDR3 comprises 17 residues. Germline CDR1 SGHRS, CDR2 YFSETQ. V was clipped by 0 bases and J by 0 bases; unmatched bases: 8. In DNA form, the CDR3 reads TGCGCCAGCAGCTTGGGCTCTTCGGGACAGTCTAACTATGGCTACACCTTC. Its translation is CASSLGSSGQSNYGYTF. The variable domain in full, completed from reference TRBV5-1 and TRBJ1-2, reads KAGVTQTPRYLIKTRGQQVTLSCSPISGHRSVSWYQQTPGQGLQFLFEYFSETQRNKGNFPGRFSGRQFSNSRSEMNVSTLELGDSALYLCASSLGSSGQSNYGYTFGSGTRLTVV.

Only a few counts were recorded for this clonotype. Germline and junction disagree at one end, which may indicate a read error. The chain carries TRBV6-2 or TRBV6-3 and TRBJ2-1; 9 positions agree with TRBD2. Germline V gene lookup returns CDR1 MNHEY and CDR2 SVGEGT. This CDR3 spans 15 amino acids. The CDR3 bases are TGTGCCGGCAGCGCGCGGGGGGGCTTCTACAATGAGCAGTTCTTC. It codes for CAGSARGGFYNEQFF.

The genes are TRBV12-3 or TRBV12-4 and TRBJ1-1; D is unclear. V lost 6 bases to trimming and J lost 1 base, with 12 bases between them. The CDR3 is 14 amino acids. The CDR3 DNA sequence: TGTGCCAGCAGCCCCTACGGGGAGAACACTGAAGCTTTCTTT. Translation gives CASSPYGENTEAFF.

This clonotype was seen at least ten times. This chain links TRBV5-4 with TRBJ2-5; D is possibly TRBD2 (6 bases). V was trimmed by 0 bases and J by 5 bases, leaving 11 bases between them. Germline V gene sequence: CDR1 SGHNT, CDR2 YYREEE (reference sequence). The CDR3 loop spans 14 amino acids. The CDR3 bases are TGTGCCAGCAGCTTGGAAGGTGGAGGGGAGACCCAGTACTTC. Amino acid sequence: CASSLEGGGETQYF.

At least ten counts were recorded for this clonotype. The chain carries TRBV20-1 and TRBJ1-2, with D hard to call. Germline CDR1 reads DFQATT; CDR2 reads SNEGSKA (reference sequence). V was clipped by 1 base and J by 8 bases, with 14 bases between them. This CDR3 is built from 13 residues. DNA of the CDR3: TGCAGTGCTAGAGTAGAGGTCACGGACGGCTACACCTTC. This sequence encodes CSARVEVTDGYTF.

This clonotype was found many times. V gene TRBV29-1 combines with J gene TRBJ2-1; the D gene is possibly TRBD2 (6 bases). This CDR3 region has 13 residues. Germline lookup yields CDR1 SQVTM and CDR2 ANQGSEA. The V and J ends lost 8 bases and 6 bases respectively, with 17 bases between them. In nucleotides, the CDR3 is TGCAGCCCCTGCATGGAGGGAGGCAATGAGCAGTTCTTC. Translated, it gives CSPCMEGGNEQFF.

This chain connects TRBV5-1 to TRBJ2-1; D call uncertain. Trimming shortened V by 4 bases and J by 6 bases, and 11 bases separated the two germline ends. Germline values: CDR1 SGHRS, CDR2 YFSETQ. CDR3 length: 13 amino acids. As DNA, the CDR3 is TGCGCCAGCAGCCTAACGGACGGCAATGAGCAGTTCTTC. As protein: CASSLTDGNEQFF.

This clonotype has at least ten counts. The rearrangement links TRBV5-4 to TRBJ2-1, with a tentative D call TRBD1 (6 bases). There are 15 residues in the CDR3. Trimming took 3 bases from V and 2 from J, leaving 12 bases between them. Germline values: CDR1 SGHNT, CDR2 YYREEE (reference sequence). The CDR3 spells CASSSAQGTYNEQFF. The CDR3 DNA follows: TGTGCCAGCAGCTCGGCACAGGGAACCTACAATGAGCAGTTCTTC.

This clonotype was seen a few times. The chain carries TRBV7-2 and TRBJ2-3, with D unresolved. This CDR3 is built from 13 residues. The germline V and J ends were trimmed by 5 bases and 4 bases, with 10 bases remaining between them. Looked up from germline, CDR1 is SGHTA and CDR2 is FQGNSA. This CDR3 reads CASSSSSPDTQYF. For the CDR3, the DNA is TGTGCCAGCAGCAGTAGTAGTCCAGATACGCAGTATTTT.

This clonotype has at least ten counts. J is TRBJ1-2 and V is TRBV6-1; TRBD1 is a possible D gene (6 bases). The CDR3 covers 13 residues. V was pared by 4 bases and J by 7 bases, with 13 bases between. Looked up from germline, CDR1 is MNHNS and CDR2 is SASEGT. The CDR3: CASSVGGPTGYTF. CDR3 DNA: TGTGCCAGCAGTGTGGGGGGGCCAACTGGCTACACCTTC.

This clonotype was counted ten times or more. The V and J genes are TRBV4-3 and TRBJ1-5, with D perhaps matching TRBD1 (6 bases). CDR1 is LGHNA, CDR2 YSLEER, per germline. The CDR3 is 15 residues long. V was trimmed by 0 bases and J by 7 bases, leaving 13 bases between them. CDR3 loop: CASSQDRGSVQPQHF. CDR3 DNA sequence: TGCGCCAGCAGCCAAGACAGGGGATCGGTCCAGCCCCAGCATTTT.

This clonotype was observed many times. The gene calls are TRBV20-1 and TRBJ2-7, with 11 bases identical to TRBD2. Per germline, CDR1 DFQATT and CDR2 SNEGSKA (reference sequence). V lost 3 bases to trimming and J lost 5 bases; unmatched junction nucleotides: 9. This CDR3 is 15 amino acids long. The DNA of the CDR3 is TGCAGTGCTAGCGGTGTGACTAGCGGGACCAACGAGCAGTACTTC. This gives the protein CSASGVTSGTNEQYF.

The rearrangement links TRBV11-1 to TRBJ1-3; D call uncertain. This CDR3 region has 13 residues. Germline V lookup: CDR1 SGHAT, CDR2 FQDESV (reference sequence). Trimming cost V 6 bases and J 4 bases, with 10 bases left between them. DNA of the CDR3: TGTGCCAGCAGGGCGGCGGGGGGAAACACCATATATTTT. Its translation: CASRAAGGNTIYF.

This clonotype was observed at least ten times. The chain joins TRBV7-9 to TRBJ2-3; D is possibly TRBD1 or TRBD2 (5 bases each). V was shortened by 3 bases and J by 0 bases, with 7 bases between the two germline ends. The CDR3 consists of 14 residues. Germline lookup yields CDR1 SEHNR and CDR2 FQNEAQ (reference sequence). The chain's CDR3 is CASSFRDSTDTQYF. CDR3 nucleotides: TGTGCCAGCAGCTTCCGGGACAGCACAGATACGCAGTATTTT.

This clonotype has a count of ten or more. The chain combines TRBV5-5 with TRBJ2-1, with D tentatively TRBD2 (5 bases). The CDR3 is 15 amino acids. The V end lost 5 bases, the J end lost 7 bases, and 19 bases lay between the germline ends. CDR1 is SGHKS and CDR2 is YYEKEE in the germline V gene (reference sequence). CDR3 nucleotides: TGTGCCAGCAGAAACGGGGTGTCAGGTGGGAATGAGCAGTTCTTC. Translated: CASRNGVSGGNEQFF.